The rows below give T cell receptor beta chains drawn from one sample of a study of blood T cell repertoires in COVID-19. The method was immunoSEQ multiplex PCR; TCRdb's version includes in-frame clones alone and lacks a portion of them. The sample includes tens of thousands of clones, approximately 90% of them seen just once. The sample consisted of peripheral blood. The receptors come from a middle-aged man with COVID-19, enrolled during active disease. CDR3s include the opening cysteine and the closing phenylalanine or tryptophan. The order of the fields is V gene, clone size, D gene, J gene, CDR3 protein, CDR3 DNA. A D gene is named only where the DNA matches it firmly. Size tells how often a clone was seen (once, few, many) or the class of an expanded clone, and some rows leave it out.

v_call: TRBV14
clone_size: NA
d_call: NA
j_call: TRBJ1-4
cdr3_aa: CASSQARAALFNEKLFF
cdr3_nt: TGTGCCAGCAGCCAAGCCAGGGCCGCCCTCTTTAATGAAAAACTGTTTTTT

v_call: TRBV7-2
clone_size: once
d_call: NA
j_call: TRBJ1-1
cdr3_aa: CASSLRNSKAFF
cdr3_nt: TGTGCCAGCAGCTTAAGAAACAGTAAAGCTTTCTTT

v_call: TRBV2
clone_size: NA
d_call: NA
j_call: TRBJ2-7
cdr3_aa: CASSAQVAQYF
cdr3_nt: TGTGCCAGCAGCGCTCAGGTCGCGCAGTACTTC

v_call: TRBV28
clone_size: NA
d_call: TRBD2
j_call: TRBJ2-1
cdr3_aa: CASIRRAGAYNEQFF
cdr3_nt: TGTGCCAGCATTAGGAGAGCGGGGGCCTACAATGAGCAGTTCTTC

v_call: TRBV10-3
clone_size: NA
d_call: NA
j_call: TRBJ1-2
cdr3_aa: CAISDTLLYGYTF
cdr3_nt: TGTGCCATCAGTGACACTCTGCTCTATGGCTACACCTTC

v_call: TRBV11-2
clone_size: NA
d_call: NA
j_call: TRBJ2-1
cdr3_aa: CASSWAANEQFF
cdr3_nt: TGTGCCAGCAGTTGGGCAGCCAATGAGCAGTTCTTC

v_call: TRBV27
clone_size: NA
d_call: TRBD1
j_call: TRBJ2-5
cdr3_aa: CASRSIPGQGAPYQETQYF
cdr3_nt: TGTGCCAGCAGATCAATTCCGGGACAGGGTGCCCCGTACCAAGAGACCCAGTACTTC

v_call: TRBV11-2
clone_size: NA
d_call: NA
j_call: TRBJ2-5
cdr3_aa: CASSSESKRQYF
cdr3_nt: TGTGCCAGCAGCTCAGAGAGTAAACGCCAGTACTTC

v_call: TRBV28
clone_size: NA
d_call: TRBD1
j_call: TRBJ1-4
cdr3_aa: CASRTTGGSNEKLFF
cdr3_nt: TGTGCCAGCAGAACTACAGGGGGATCTAATGAAAAACTGTTTTTT

v_call: TRBV24-1
clone_size: few
d_call: NA
j_call: TRBJ2-3
cdr3_aa: CATQEPGGIGTDTQYF
cdr3_nt: TGTGCCACCCAAGAACCGGGGGGCATCGGGACAGATACGCAGTATTTT

v_call: TRBV7-8
clone_size: once
d_call: NA
j_call: TRBJ2-2
cdr3_aa: CASSPMRSGELFF
cdr3_nt: TGTGCCAGCAGCCCCATGCGGTCCGGGGAGCTGTTTTTT

v_call: TRBV28
clone_size: NA
d_call: NA
j_call: TRBJ2-7
cdr3_aa: CASKSRFIYEQYF
cdr3_nt: TGTGCCAGCAAGTCCAGGTTCATTTACGAGCAGTACTTC

v_call: TRBV20-1
clone_size: NA
d_call: NA
j_call: TRBJ2-7
cdr3_aa: CSANRYEQYF
cdr3_nt: TGCAGTGCTAACAGATACGAGCAGTACTTC

v_call: TRBV27
clone_size: few
d_call: TRBD2
j_call: TRBJ2-2
cdr3_aa: CASSPGLANTGELFF
cdr3_nt: TGTGCCAGCAGTCCAGGACTAGCGAACACCGGGGAGCTGTTTTTT

v_call: TRBV28
clone_size: few
d_call: NA
j_call: TRBJ1-5
cdr3_aa: CASSLDWTGNQPQHF
cdr3_nt: TGTGCCAGCAGTTTGGACTGGACGGGCAATCAGCCCCAGCATTTT

v_call: TRBV24-1
clone_size: NA
d_call: NA
j_call: TRBJ2-3
cdr3_aa: CATSDPSGSGVPNTQYF
cdr3_nt: TGTGCCACCAGTGACCCCAGTGGTAGCGGAGTCCCTAATACGCAGTATTTT

v_call: TRBV7-8
clone_size: NA
d_call: TRBD1
j_call: TRBJ1-4
cdr3_aa: CASTLGGQGEKLFF
cdr3_nt: TGTGCCAGCACCCTGGGGGGACAGGGGGAAAAACTGTTTTTT

v_call: TRBV6-5
clone_size: NA
d_call: NA
j_call: TRBJ2-7
cdr3_aa: CASTGDFSYEQYF
cdr3_nt: TGTGCCAGCACCGGGGACTTCTCCTACGAGCAGTACTTC

v_call: TRBV3-1/TRBV3-2
clone_size: NA
d_call: NA
j_call: TRBJ1-1
cdr3_aa: CASSQGRRDVRGEAFF
cdr3_nt: TGTGCCAGCAGCCAAGGTCGGAGGGATGTTCGGGGTGAAGCTTTCTTT

v_call: TRBV10-2
clone_size: NA
d_call: NA
j_call: TRBJ2-7
cdr3_aa: CASSEYGPGEHEQYF
cdr3_nt: TGCGCCAGCAGTGAGTACGGACCGGGGGAGCACGAGCAGTACTTC

v_call: TRBV28
clone_size: NA
d_call: NA
j_call: TRBJ1-5
cdr3_aa: CASSFLEDNQPQHF
cdr3_nt: TGTGCCAGCAGTTTTTTGGAGGACAATCAGCCCCAGCATTTT

v_call: TRBV7-6
clone_size: medium-sized
d_call: NA
j_call: TRBJ2-1
cdr3_aa: CASSLETGSYNEQFF
cdr3_nt: TGTGCCAGCAGCTTGGAGACAGGCTCCTACAATGAGCAGTTCTTC

v_call: TRBV11-3
clone_size: NA
d_call: NA
j_call: TRBJ2-5
cdr3_aa: CATRGGSETQYF
cdr3_nt: TGTGCTACGCGCGGTGGGAGCGAGACCCAGTACTTC

v_call: TRBV27
clone_size: once
d_call: TRBD1
j_call: TRBJ2-7
cdr3_aa: CASSSYTGTGSYEQYF
cdr3_nt: TGTGCCAGCAGTTCATATACCGGGACAGGGTCCTACGAGCAGTACTTC

v_call: TRBV4-1
clone_size: once
d_call: NA
j_call: TRBJ2-7
cdr3_aa: CASSQEAYGSSYEQYF
cdr3_nt: TGCGCCAGCAGCCAAGAAGCCTACGGGTCCAGCTACGAGCAGTACTTC

v_call: TRBV30
clone_size: few
d_call: NA
j_call: TRBJ2-4
cdr3_aa: CAWKVANKNIQYF
cdr3_nt: TGTGCCTGGAAGGTAGCGAACAAAAACATTCAGTACTTC

v_call: TRBV4-1
clone_size: NA
d_call: NA
j_call: TRBJ2-2
cdr3_aa: CASSQAGVNTGELFF
cdr3_nt: TGCGCCAGCAGCCAAGCGGGGGTAAACACCGGGGAGCTGTTTTTT

v_call: TRBV11-2
clone_size: NA
d_call: TRBD1
j_call: TRBJ1-3
cdr3_aa: CASSPTGDSGNTIYF
cdr3_nt: TGTGCCAGCAGCCCAACAGGGGACTCTGGAAACACCATATATTTT

v_call: TRBV19
clone_size: NA
d_call: TRBD2
j_call: TRBJ2-5
cdr3_aa: CASRRGAGGTQYF
cdr3_nt: TGTGCCAGTAGGCGGGGGGCCGGGGGGACCCAGTACTTC

v_call: TRBV19
clone_size: NA
d_call: TRBD1
j_call: TRBJ1-5
cdr3_aa: CASSPRDRGSQPQHF
cdr3_nt: TGTGCCAGTAGTCCCAGGGACAGGGGCTCGCAGCCCCAGCATTTT

v_call: TRBV13
clone_size: once
d_call: NA
j_call: TRBJ2-7
cdr3_aa: CASSLGDGSRRYEQYF
cdr3_nt: TGTGCCAGCAGCTTAGGGGATGGGTCAAGGCGGTACGAGCAGTACTTC

v_call: TRBV11-2
clone_size: NA
d_call: NA
j_call: TRBJ1-2
cdr3_aa: CASSLNGQGSYYGYTF
cdr3_nt: TGTGCCAGCAGCCTCAACGGGCAGGGATCTTACTATGGCTACACCTTC

v_call: TRBV7-2
clone_size: NA
d_call: NA
j_call: TRBJ2-2
cdr3_aa: CASSPAGVSGELFF
cdr3_nt: TGTGCCAGCAGCCCGGCGGGTGTTTCCGGGGAGCTGTTTTTT